These 20 T cell receptor beta chains were all obtained from the same sample, sequenced in a study of vaccination effects on CD4 cells after COVID-19. Isolation of CD4+ T cells took place after approximately ten days of culture. Produced via immunoSEQ multiplex PCR; TCRdb's table is partial and in-frame only. The sample shows 45,000 to 60,000 clones, around 80% of them seen only once. These receptors' antigens are unknown. The sequences come from CD4+ T cells from PBMCs cultured without peptide, collected before COVID-19 vaccination. The receptors here all came from a human donor who received a COVID-19 vaccine.

The chain recombines TRBV5-1 with TRBJ2-3; the match to TRBD2 covers 8 bases. Per germline, CDR1 SGHRS and CDR2 YFSETQ. This CDR3 is built from 14 residues. V trimming: 1 base; J trimming: 5 bases; junction bases outside the gene matches: 3. The chain's CDR3 is CASSLMAGGDTQYF. CDR3 DNA sequence: TGCGCCAGCAGCTTGATGGCGGGGGGAGATACGCAGTATTTT.

This clone was seen only a few times. This chain joins TRBV10-3 and TRBJ2-2, with D tentatively TRBD2 (5 bases). The CDR3 is 13 amino acids. The germline V and J ends were trimmed by 11 bases and 3 bases, with 13 bases remaining between them. Germline V gives CDR1 ENHRY, CDR2 SYGVKD. The CDR3, as DNA: TGTGCCGTTCTCGACGGGGACACCGGGGAGCTGTTTTTT. Protein product: CAVLDGDTGELFF.

The chain joins TRBV11-3 to TRBJ2-7; D tentatively fits TRBD1 or TRBD2 (6 bases each). The CDR3 extends over 14 amino acids. Germline V CDR1 and CDR2: SGHNT, YENEEA. Trimming pared 3 bases from V and 4 bases from J, leaving 13 bases between. This CDR3 is CASSFRWGAYEQYV. The CDR3 bases are TGTGCCAGCAGCTTCAGGTGGGGGGCTTACGAGCAGTACGTC.

The sample holds a few counts of this clone. V is TRBV5-4 and J is TRBJ2-3; 12 bases are a match to TRBD2. V trimming: 6 bases; J trimming: 2 bases; junction bases outside the gene matches: 7. Germline lookup yields CDR1 SGHNT and CDR2 YYREEE (reference sequence). This CDR3 region has 16 residues. CDR3 loop: CASTSSSGGATDTQYF. The CDR3 DNA reads as TGTGCCAGCACCTCATCTAGCGGGGGGGCCACAGATACGCAGTATTTT.

The J gene is TRBJ2-5, the V gene TRBV5-1; weak D call: TRBD1 (6 bases). Trimming left V 5 bases short and J 4 bases short, with 12 bases between. The CDR3 is made up of 13 amino acids. Germline values: CDR1 SGHRS, CDR2 YFSETQ. CDR3 sequence (DNA): TGCGCCAGCAGTACAGGGATAGGAGAGACCCAGTACTTC. Translated, it gives CASSTGIGETQYF.

V gene TRBV3-1 (or the pseudogene TRBV3-2) combines with J gene TRBJ2-7, with D perhaps TRBD1 or TRBD2 (6 bases each). Germline CDR1 is LGHDT and CDR2 is YNNKEL (reference sequence). The CDR3 contains 14 residues. Trimming removed 1 base at V and 9 bases at J, with 16 bases between. The CDR3 coding sequence is TGTGCCAGCAGCCAAGCCGGGGGCTCCTCCGGGCAGTACGTC. This encodes CASSQAGGSSGQYV.

The chain employs TRBV27 and TRBJ2-1; D may correspond to TRBD1 or TRBD2 (6 bases each). The length of the CDR3 is 15 residues. CDR1 is MNHEY and CDR2 is SMNVEV in the germline V gene (reference sequence). The V and J ends lost 7 bases and 0 bases respectively, with 13 bases between them. The CDR3: CASKNGGSSYNEQFF. In nucleotides, the CDR3 is TGTGCCAGCAAAAACGGGGGCAGCTCCTACAATGAGCAGTTCTTC.

This chain connects TRBV10-3 to TRBJ2-7; 9 bases fit TRBD1. The CDR3 loop spans 13 amino acids. CDR1 ENHRY and CDR2 SYGVKD come from the germline V gene. Losses at the gene ends were 4 bases for V and 6 bases for J; bases not matched to a gene: 4. The CDR3, as DNA: TGTGCCATCAGTGCCCCGACAGGGGGCGAGCAGTACGTC. This translates into CAISAPTGGEQYV.

This clone was counted between two and nine times. V gene TRBV2 combines with J gene TRBJ2-3; D gene unclear. The germline gives CDR1 SNHLY, CDR2 FYNNEI. V was clipped by 6 bases and J by 2 bases, with 6 bases between them. The CDR3 runs to 12 residues. Here the CDR3 reads CASRGYTDTQYF. Written as DNA, the CDR3 is TGTGCCAGCAGAGGTTACACAGATACGCAGTATTTT.

The V call is TRBV5-4, the J call TRBJ1-1, with 9 nucleotides matching TRBD1. There are 15 residues in the CDR3. The V and J ends lost 4 bases and 4 bases, in that order; junction bases with no gene match: 8. CDR1 and CDR2 from the germline V gene are SGHNT and YYREEE (reference sequence). The CDR3 protein is CASSLTGQGGTEAFF. CDR3 coding DNA: TGTGCCAGCAGCCTCACGGGACAGGGTGGCACTGAAGCTTTCTTT. Complete variable domain (other parts from reference TRBV5-4 and TRBJ1-1): ETGVTQSPTHLIKTRGQQVTLRCSSQSGHNTVSWYQQALGQGPQFIFQYYREEENGRGNFPPRFSGLQFPNYSSELNVNALELDDSALYLCASSLTGQGGTEAFFGQGTRLTVV.

The chain employs TRBV11-2 and TRBJ1-4, with no clear D. Germline V gives CDR1 SGHAT, CDR2 FQNNGV. V lost 3 bases and J lost 7, with 12 bases in between. The CDR3 consists of 14 residues. This chain's CDR3 is CASSFTTWGEKLFF. The CDR3 DNA reads TGTGCCAGCAGCTTTACGACCTGGGGTGAAAAACTGTTTTTT.

The chain carries TRBV18 and TRBJ2-1, with 7 bases lining up with TRBD1. This CDR3 spans 16 amino acids. J gave up 6 bases and V 0 bases, and 8 bases lay outside the gene matches. Germline CDR1 KGHSH, CDR2 LQKENI. The CDR3 spells CASSPPGDSYFNEQFF. The CDR3 DNA is TGTGCCAGCTCACCACCGGGGGACAGCTACTTCAATGAGCAGTTCTTC.

This chain uses TRBV28 with TRBJ1-2; TRBD1 might be the D (6 bases). The CDR3 has 14 residues. CDR1 MDHEN and CDR2 SYDVKM come from the germline V gene. Trimming took off 8 bases at V and 5 bases at J, with 18 bases between the two ends. The CDR3 DNA follows: TGTGCCAGCTATTCGGGGGGGCTCGGGTATGGCTACACCTTC. Amino acids: CASYSGGLGYGYTF.

The chain uses TRBV6-2 or TRBV6-3 and TRBJ2-7; D uncertain. Germline assignment: CDR1 MNHEY and CDR2 SVGEGT. Trimming left V 3 bases short and J 4 bases short, with 7 bases between. The CDR3 totals 12 residues. The CDR3 DNA follows: TGTGCCAGCAGTTATACAGCATACGAGCAGTACGTC. Residues: CASSYTAYEQYV.

This clone appeared a few times. The rearrangement links TRBV7-9 to TRBJ2-3; D call uncertain. With 1 base removed from V and 1 base from J, the gap between germline ends came to 3 bases. The CDR3 has 13 residues. Germline V gene data show CDR1 as SEHNR and CDR2 as FQNEAQ (reference sequence). CDR3 in amino acids: CASSLVGTDTQYF. CDR3 in DNA: TGTGCCAGCAGCTTAGTAGGCACAGATACGCAGTATTTT.

The chain joins TRBV6-2 or TRBV6-3 to TRBJ1-5, with a weak D call TRBD1 (5 bases). Germline V CDR1 and CDR2: MNHEY, SVGEGT. This CDR3 is built from 15 residues. Trimming stripped 1 base from V and 4 bases from J, with 11 bases between. As DNA, the CDR3 is TGTGCCAGCAGTTACTATTTCGGGGGGAATCAGCCCCAGCATTTT. It specifies CASSYYFGGNQPQHF.

V gene TRBV11-2 combines with J gene TRBJ2-1; 9 bases are a match to TRBD2. CDR1 SGHAT and CDR2 FQNNGV come from the germline V gene. The CDR3 totals 17 residues. V trimming: 6 bases; J trimming: 9 bases; junction bases outside the gene matches: 18. CDR3 region: CASRPLAGPPEGGEQFF. The DNA for the CDR3 is TGTGCCAGCAGACCACTAGCGGGCCCGCCGGAGGGGGGTGAGCAGTTCTTC.

V gene TRBV7-2 combines with J gene TRBJ1-5; D uncertain. Trimming took 4 bases from V and 7 from J, leaving 11 bases between them. Per the germline V gene, CDR1 is SGHTA and CDR2 is FQGNSA. This CDR3 has 13 residues. In nucleotides, the CDR3 is TGTGCCAGCAGCTCTCTGGCCGTCCAGCCCCAGCATTTT. Amino acid sequence: CASSSLAVQPQHF.

The chain employs TRBV27 and TRBJ1-5; D is ambiguous. The CDR3 consists of 12 residues. V lost 11 bases and J 4 bases, leaving 12 bases between the germline ends. Germline lookup yields CDR1 MNHEY and CDR2 SMNVEV (reference sequence). The CDR3 here is CAVGGPNQPQHF. The CDR3 bases are TGTGCCGTCGGAGGCCCTAATCAGCCCCAGCATTTT.

This clone has a single count. The chain joins TRBV5-1 to TRBJ1-1, with D possibly TRBD1 on 5 matching bases. V was pared by 0 bases and J by 1 base, with 7 bases between. Germline values: CDR1 SGHRS, CDR2 YFSETQ. This CDR3 has 14 residues. Here the CDR3 reads CASSLGTTNTEAFF. CDR3 DNA: TGCGCCAGCAGCTTGGGGACAACGAACACTGAAGCTTTCTTT.